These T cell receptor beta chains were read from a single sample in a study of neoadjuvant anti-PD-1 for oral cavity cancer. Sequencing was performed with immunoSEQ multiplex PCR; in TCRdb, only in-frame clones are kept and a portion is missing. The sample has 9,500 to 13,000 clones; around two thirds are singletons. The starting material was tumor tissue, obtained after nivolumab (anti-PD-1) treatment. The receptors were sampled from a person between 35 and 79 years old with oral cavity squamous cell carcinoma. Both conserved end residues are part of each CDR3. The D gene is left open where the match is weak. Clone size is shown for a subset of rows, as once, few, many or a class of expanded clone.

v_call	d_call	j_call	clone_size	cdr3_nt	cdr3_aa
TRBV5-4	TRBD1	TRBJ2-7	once	TGTGCCAGCAGCCGGGGACAGCCCTACGAGCAGTACTTC	CASSRGQPYEQYF
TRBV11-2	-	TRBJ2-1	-	TGTGCCAGCAGTCAAACTAGCAATGAGCAGTTCTTC	CASSQTSNEQFF
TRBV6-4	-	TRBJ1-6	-	TGTGCCAGCAGTGAGTGGAAGGAGAATTCACCCCTCCACTTT	CASSEWKENSPLHF
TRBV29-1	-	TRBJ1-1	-	TGCAGCGTTCCCGGGGTCGGGCGCACTGAAGCTTTCTTT	CSVPGVGRTEAFF
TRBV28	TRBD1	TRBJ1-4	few	TGTGCCAGCAGTCCTCCGACAGGGGGGAATGAAAAACTGTTTTTT	CASSPPTGGNEKLFF
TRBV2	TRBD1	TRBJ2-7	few	TGTGCCAGCAGTTCCGGGACAGACTCCTACGAGCAGTACTTC	CASSSGTDSYEQYF
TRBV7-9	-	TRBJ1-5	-	TGTGCCAGCAGCTCGGTCCAGGGCCTTTATCAGCCCCAGCATTTT	CASSSVQGLYQPQHF
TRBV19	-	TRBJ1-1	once	TGTGCCAGTAGTATGGGGATTACTGAAGCTTTCTTT	CASSMGITEAFF
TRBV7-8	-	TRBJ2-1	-	TGTGCCAGCAGCTTAAGGACGGGAAGCTCCTACAATGAGCAGTTCTTC	CASSLRTGSSYNEQFF
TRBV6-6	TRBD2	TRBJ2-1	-	TGTGCCAGCAGTTACGCCCTAGCGGGTTACAATGAGCAGTTCTTC	CASSYALAGYNEQFF
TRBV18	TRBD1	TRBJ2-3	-	TGTGCCAGCTCACCCTCTCGACAGGGGATCACAGATACGCAGTATTTT	CASSPSRQGITDTQYF
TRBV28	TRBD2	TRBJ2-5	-	TGTGCCAGCAGGGGGGGACTAGCGGAAGAGACCCAGTACTTC	CASRGGLAEETQYF
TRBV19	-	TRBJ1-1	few	TGTGCCAGTAGTCGAAGGGTTAAGGATGAAGCTTTCTTT	CASSRRVKDEAFF
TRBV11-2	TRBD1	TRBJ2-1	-	TGTGCCAGCAGCCACAGGGGGGCTCGGGGTGAGCAGTTCTTC	CASSHRGARGEQFF